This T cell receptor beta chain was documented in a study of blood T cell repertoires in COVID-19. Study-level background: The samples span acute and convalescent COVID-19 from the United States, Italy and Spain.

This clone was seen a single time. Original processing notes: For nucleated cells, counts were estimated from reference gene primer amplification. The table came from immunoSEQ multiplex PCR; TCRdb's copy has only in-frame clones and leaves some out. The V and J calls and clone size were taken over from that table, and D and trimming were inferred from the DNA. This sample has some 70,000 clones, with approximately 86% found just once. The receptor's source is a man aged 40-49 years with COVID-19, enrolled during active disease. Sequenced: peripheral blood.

The CDR3 sequence is CASSLRSSYGYTF. DNA for the CDR3: TGTGCCAGCAGTTTACGGTCTTCCTATGGCTACACCTTC. This chain joins TRBV12-3 or TRBV12-4 and TRBJ1-2, with D uncertain. The length of the CDR3 is 13 residues. Trimming pared 2 bases from V and 4 bases from J, leaving 8 bases between.